This T cell receptor (beta chain) was recorded in a study of blood T cell repertoires in COVID-19. At the level of the study: Spain, Italy and the United States supplied samples that represented acute and convalescent COVID-19.

All enrollees were about 18 to 95 years old and from fewer than 25 US areas. This clone was detected only a few times. Source study methods: Estimation of nucleated cell counts was performed using reference gene primer amplification. This table comes from immunoSEQ multiplex PCR, and its TCRdb copy is limited to in-frame clones, with some not included. V and J calls and clone size are those listed in that table; D and trimming were worked out from the DNA. The table records approximately 170,000 clones, about four fifths of them present only once. CDR3 size: 15 residues. Specimen: PBMCs or T cells enriched from blood (not recorded which). The rearrangement joins TRBV21-1 to TRBJ2-7; the D segment call TRBD2 is taken from the table without a DNA check. TRBV21-1 is annotated as a pseudogene. The source is a woman between 25 and 40 years old who had recovered from COVID-19. The CDR3 here is CASSKAPSGSYEQYF. CDR3 bases: TGTGCCAGCAGCAAAGCGCCTAGCGGCTCCTACGAGCAGTACTTC.